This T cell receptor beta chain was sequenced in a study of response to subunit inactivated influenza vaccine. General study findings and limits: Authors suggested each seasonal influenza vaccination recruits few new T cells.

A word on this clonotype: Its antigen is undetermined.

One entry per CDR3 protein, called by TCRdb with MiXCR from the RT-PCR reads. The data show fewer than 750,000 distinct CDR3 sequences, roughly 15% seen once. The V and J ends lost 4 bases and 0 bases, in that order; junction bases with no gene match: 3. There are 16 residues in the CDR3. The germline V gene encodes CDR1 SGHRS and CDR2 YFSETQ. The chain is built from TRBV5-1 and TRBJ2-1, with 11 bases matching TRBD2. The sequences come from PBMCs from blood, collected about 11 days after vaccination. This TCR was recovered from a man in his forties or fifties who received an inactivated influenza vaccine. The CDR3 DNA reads TGCGCCAGCAGCGTGGGACTAGCGGTCTCCTACAATGAGCAGTTCTTC. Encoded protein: CASSVGLAVSYNEQFF. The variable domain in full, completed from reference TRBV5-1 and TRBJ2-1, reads KAGVTQTPRYLIKTRGQQVTLSCSPISGHRSVSWYQQTPGQGLQFLFEYFSETQRNKGNFPGRFSGRQFSNSRSEMNVSTLELGDSALYLCASSVGLAVSYNEQFFGPGTRLTVL.